This TCR beta chain was obtained from a study of blood T cell repertoires in COVID-19. The overall study: The United States, Italy and Spain provided the acute and convalescent COVID-19 samples. Sources were T cells, B-cell-depleted T cells, or PBMCs; the material itself was cDNA or gDNA.

This CDR3 comprises 15 residues. Trimming removed 0 bases from V and 5 bases from J; junction bases left unmatched: 3. How the authors handled the data: Reference gene primers were amplified, and this amplification served to estimate nucleated cell counts. Using immunoSEQ multiplex PCR, the repertoire was profiled, and TCRdb retains in-frame clones only, with some absent. V, J and clone size are those of that table, while D and trimming were read from the DNA. The sample holds fewer than 200,000 clones, roughly four fifths seen once. Followed over time, Seattle patients had been enrolled while infection was active.

Input material: peripheral blood. The source of this sequence is a woman aged 80 or over with COVID-19, enrolled during active disease. The V gene is TRBV5-3, the J gene TRBJ2-7; TRBD1 matches 12 bases. TRBV5-3 is flagged as an ORF with uncertain function. CDR3 loop: CARSLAGTGGNEQYF. The CDR3 nucleotides read TGTGCCAGAAGCTTGGCTGGGACAGGGGGCAACGAGCAGTACTTC.